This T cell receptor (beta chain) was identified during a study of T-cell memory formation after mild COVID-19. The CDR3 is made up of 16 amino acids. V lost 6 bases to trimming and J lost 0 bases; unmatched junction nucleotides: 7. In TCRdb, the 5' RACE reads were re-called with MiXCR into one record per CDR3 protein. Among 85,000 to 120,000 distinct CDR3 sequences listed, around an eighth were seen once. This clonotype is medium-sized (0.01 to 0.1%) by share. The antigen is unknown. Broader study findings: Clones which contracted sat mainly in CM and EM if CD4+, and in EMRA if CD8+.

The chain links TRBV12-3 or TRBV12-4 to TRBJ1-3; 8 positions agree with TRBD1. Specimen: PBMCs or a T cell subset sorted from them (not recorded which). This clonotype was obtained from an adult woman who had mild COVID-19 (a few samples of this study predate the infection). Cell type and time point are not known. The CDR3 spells CASRSTGGGSGNTIYF. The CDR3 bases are TGTGCCAGCAGAAGCACAGGGGGAGGCTCTGGAAACACCATATATTTT.